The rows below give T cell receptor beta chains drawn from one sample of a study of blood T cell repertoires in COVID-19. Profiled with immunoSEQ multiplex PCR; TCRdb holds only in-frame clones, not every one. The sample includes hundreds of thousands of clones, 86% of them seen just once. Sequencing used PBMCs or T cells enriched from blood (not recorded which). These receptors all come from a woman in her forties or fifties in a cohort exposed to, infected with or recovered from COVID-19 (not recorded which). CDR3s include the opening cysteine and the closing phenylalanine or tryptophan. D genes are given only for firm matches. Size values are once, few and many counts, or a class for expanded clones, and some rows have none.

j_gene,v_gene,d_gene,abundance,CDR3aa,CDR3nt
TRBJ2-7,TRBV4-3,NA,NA,CASSQQGKVEEQYF,TGCGCCAGCAGCCAACAGGGTAAGGTTGAAGAGCAGTACTTC
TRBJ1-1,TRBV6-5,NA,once,CASSYSNVWPTEAFF,TGTGCCAGCAGTTACTCGAACGTCTGGCCCACTGAAGCTTTCTTT
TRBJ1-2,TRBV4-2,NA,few,CASSTRDILERGYTF,TGTGCCAGCAGCACTCGGGACATCCTAGAGCGTGGCTACACCTTC
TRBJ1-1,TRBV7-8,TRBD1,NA,CASSQQGGRRTEAFF,TGTGCCAGCAGCCAACAGGGGGGGAGACGGACTGAAGCTTTCTTT
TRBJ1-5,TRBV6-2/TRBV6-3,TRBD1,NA,CASSSQLTGVSNQPQHF,TGTGCCAGCAGTTCCCAGCTGACAGGGGTTAGCAATCAGCCCCAGCATTTT
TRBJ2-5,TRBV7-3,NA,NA,CASSQNGGAQETQYF,TGTGCCAGCAGCCAAAATGGGGGGGCCCAAGAGACCCAGTACTTC
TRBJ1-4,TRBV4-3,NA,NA,CASSHRSKINEKLFF,TGCGCCAGCAGCCACCGGAGCAAAATTAATGAAAAACTGTTTTTT
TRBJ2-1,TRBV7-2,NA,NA,CASSSKVVVVEQFF,TGTGCCAGCAGCTCAAAAGTGGTAGTCGTTGAGCAGTTCTTC
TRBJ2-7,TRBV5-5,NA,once,CASSFHTTYEQYF,TGTGCCAGCAGCTTTCACACCACCTACGAGCAGTACTTC
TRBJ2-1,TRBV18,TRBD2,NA,CASSPTSGGAYNEQFF,TGTGCCAGCTCACCTACTAGCGGGGGGGCCTACAATGAGCAGTTCTTC
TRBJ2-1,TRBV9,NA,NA,CASSVEGGSYNEQFF,TGTGCCAGCAGCGTAGAAGGGGGATCCTACAATGAGCAGTTCTTC
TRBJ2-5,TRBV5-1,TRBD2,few,CASTKSGGQTVETQYF,TGCGCCAGCACCAAAAGCGGGGGGCAGACTGTAGAGACCCAGTACTTC
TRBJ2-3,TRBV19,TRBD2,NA,CASSPGGASTDTQYF,TGTGCCAGTAGCCCCGGGGGGGCTAGCACAGATACGCAGTATTTT
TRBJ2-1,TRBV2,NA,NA,CASRKTDWDNEQFF,TGTGCCAGCAGGAAAACGGACTGGGACAATGAGCAGTTCTTC
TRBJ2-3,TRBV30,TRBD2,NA,CAWSTGLAQTDTQYF,TGTGCCTGGAGTACCGGACTAGCTCAGACAGATACGCAGTATTTT
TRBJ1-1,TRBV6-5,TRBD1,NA,CASSLITGGSTEAFF,TGTGCCAGCAGCCTCATTACAGGGGGGAGCACTGAAGCTTTCTTT
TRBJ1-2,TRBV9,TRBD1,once,CASSLGQGNYGYTF,TGTGCCAGCAGCCTCGGACAGGGGAACTATGGCTACACCTTC
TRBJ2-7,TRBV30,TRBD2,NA,CAWSRAAGASQYF,TGTGCCTGGAGCCGCGCAGCGGGGGCGTCTCAGTACTTC
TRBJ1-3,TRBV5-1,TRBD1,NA,CASSLVGTGTNTIYF,TGCGCCAGCAGCTTGGTCGGGACAGGGACTAACACCATATATTTT
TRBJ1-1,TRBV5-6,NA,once,CASSLWGGTEAFF,TGTGCCAGCAGCCTATGGGGAGGCACTGAAGCTTTCTTT
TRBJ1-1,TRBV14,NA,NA,CASSQDRGNTEAFF,TGTGCCAGCAGCCAAGATAGGGGGAACACTGAAGCTTTCTTT
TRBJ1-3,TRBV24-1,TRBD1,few,CATTPTGVGNTIYF,TGTGCCACCACTCCGACAGGGGTCGGAAACACCATATATTTT
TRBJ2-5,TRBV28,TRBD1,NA,CASGQGQETQYF,TGTGCCAGCGGACAGGGTCAAGAGACCCAGTACTTC
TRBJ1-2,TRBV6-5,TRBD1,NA,CASSPGTGYGYTF,TGTGCCAGCAGTCCGGGGACAGGGTACGGCTACACCTTC
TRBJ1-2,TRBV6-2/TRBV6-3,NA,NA,CASSYQDNPNYGYTF,TGTGCCAGCAGTTACCAAGACAACCCGAACTATGGCTACACCTTC
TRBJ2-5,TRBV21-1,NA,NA,CASRTGRETQYF,TGTGCCAGCAGGACAGGGCGGGAGACCCAGTACTTC
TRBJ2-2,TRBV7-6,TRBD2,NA,CASRYRSGGAGGELFF,TGTGCCAGCAGATACAGGAGCGGGGGGGCCGGCGGGGAGCTGTTTTTT
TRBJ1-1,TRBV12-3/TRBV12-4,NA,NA,CASSLTLNTEAFF,TGTGCCAGCAGTTTAACACTGAACACTGAAGCTTTCTTT
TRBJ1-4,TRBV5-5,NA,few,CASSPLGAANEKLFF,TGTGCCAGCAGCCCGCTGGGGGCGGCTAATGAAAAACTGTTTTTT
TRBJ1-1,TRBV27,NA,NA,CASNKGPNTEAFF,TGTGCCAGCAATAAGGGGCCGAACACTGAAGCTTTCTTT
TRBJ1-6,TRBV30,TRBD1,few,CAWRAGTGYNSPLHF,TGTGCCTGGAGGGCCGGGACAGGCTATAATTCACCCCTCCACTTT
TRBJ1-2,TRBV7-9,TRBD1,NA,CASSSRPGQGDGYTF,TGTGCCAGCAGCTCGCGCCCGGGACAGGGTGATGGCTACACCTTC
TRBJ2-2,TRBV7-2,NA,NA,CASSFSLTGELFF,TGTGCCAGCAGCTTTTCCCTCACCGGGGAGCTGTTTTTT
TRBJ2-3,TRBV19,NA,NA,CASSEIDTDTQYF,TGTGCCAGTAGTGAAATAGACACAGATACGCAGTATTTT
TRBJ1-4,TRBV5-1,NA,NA,CASQEAANEKLFF,TGCGCCAGCCAAGAGGCAGCTAATGAAAAACTGTTTTTT
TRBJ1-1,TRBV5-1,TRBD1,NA,CASSLKLQGGTEAFF,TGCGCCAGCAGCTTGAAACTACAGGGGGGCACTGAAGCTTTCTTT
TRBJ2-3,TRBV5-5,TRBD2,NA,CASSFPGGSTDTQYF,TGTGCCAGCAGCTTCCCGGGGGGAAGCACAGATACGCAGTATTTT
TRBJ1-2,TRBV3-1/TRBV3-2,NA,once,CASSQHYYGYTF,TGTGCCAGCAGCCAACATTACTATGGCTACACCTTC
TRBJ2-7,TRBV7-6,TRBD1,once,CASSLGDSQSYEQYF,TGTGCCAGCAGCTTAGGGGACAGTCAATCCTACGAGCAGTACTTC
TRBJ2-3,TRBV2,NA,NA,CASSEFRDTQYF,TGTGCCAGCAGTGAATTTCGAGATACGCAGTATTTT
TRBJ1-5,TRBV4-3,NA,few,CASSQESAGGNQPQHF,TGCGCCAGCAGCCAAGAATCTGCAGGGGGCAATCAGCCCCAGCATTTT
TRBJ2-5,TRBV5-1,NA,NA,CASSLGRLETQYF,TGCGCCAGCAGCTTGGGGCGACTAGAGACCCAGTACTTC
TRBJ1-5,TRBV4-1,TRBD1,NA,CASSQGQGAVWPQHF,TGCGCCAGCAGCCAAGGGCAGGGGGCAGTTTGGCCCCAGCATTTT
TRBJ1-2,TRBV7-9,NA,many,CASSLGQTARYGYTF,TGTGCCAGCAGCTTAGGTCAGACAGCTCGCTATGGCTACACCTTC
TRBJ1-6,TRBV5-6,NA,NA,CASNQGGSPLHF,TGTGCCAGCAATCAGGGTGGCTCACCCCTCCACTTT
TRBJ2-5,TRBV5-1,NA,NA,CASSPLPAGAGETQYF,TGCGCCAGCAGCCCCCTCCCGGCGGGGGCAGGGGAGACCCAGTACTTC
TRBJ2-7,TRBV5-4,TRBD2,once,CASSLGLAGGLREQYF,TGTGCCAGCAGCTTGGGACTAGCGGGGGGGCTTCGCGAGCAGTACTTC
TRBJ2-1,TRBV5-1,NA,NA,CASSLGTGLDEQFF,TGCGCCAGCAGCTTGGGTACAGGGTTAGATGAGCAGTTCTTC
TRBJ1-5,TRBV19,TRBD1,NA,CASSKDRGGNQPQHF,TGTGCCAGTAGTAAGGACAGGGGTGGCAATCAGCCCCAGCATTTT
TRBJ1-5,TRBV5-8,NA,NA,CASSLGAYSNQPQHF,TGTGCCAGCAGCTTGGGAGCTTATAGCAATCAGCCCCAGCATTTT
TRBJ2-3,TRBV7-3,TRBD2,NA,CASSQITSGGTDTQYF,TGTGCCAGCAGCCAAATTACTAGCGGGGGCACAGATACGCAGTATTTT
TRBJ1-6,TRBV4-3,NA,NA,CASSQSGLGNSPLHF,TGCGCCAGCAGCCAGTCAGGGCTGGGGAATTCACCCCTCCACTTT
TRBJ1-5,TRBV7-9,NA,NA,CASSLYSTNQPQHF,TGTGCCAGCAGCTTATACAGTACCAATCAGCCCCAGCATTTT
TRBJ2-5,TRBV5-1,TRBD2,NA,CASSLALAGGETQYF,TGCGCCAGCAGCTTGGCGCTAGCGGGGGGAGAGACCCAGTACTTC
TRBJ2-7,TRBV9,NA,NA,CASSVRGDNYEQYF,TGTGCCAGCAGCGTGAGAGGGGACAACTACGAGCAGTACTTC